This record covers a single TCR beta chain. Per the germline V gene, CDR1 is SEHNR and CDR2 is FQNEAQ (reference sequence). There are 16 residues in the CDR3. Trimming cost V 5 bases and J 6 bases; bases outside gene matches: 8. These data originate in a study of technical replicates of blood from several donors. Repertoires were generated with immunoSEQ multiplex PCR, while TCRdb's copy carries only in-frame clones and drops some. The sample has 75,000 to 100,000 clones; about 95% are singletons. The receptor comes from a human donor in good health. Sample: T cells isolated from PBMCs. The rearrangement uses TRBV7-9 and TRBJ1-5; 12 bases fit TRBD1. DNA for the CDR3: TGTGCCAGCAGCCGACACGGGACAGGGGGCGTTCAGCCCCAGCATTTT. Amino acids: CASSRHGTGGVQPQHF.